What follows are 21 T cell receptor beta chains derived from one specimen sequenced in a study of chemoradiotherapy in HPV16-positive cancers. Profiled with immunoSEQ multiplex PCR; TCRdb holds only in-frame clones, not every one. The sample includes approximately 10,000 clones, around four fifths of them seen just once. Sample collection occurred from a patient who underwent chemoradiotherapy. These receptors came from a human donor with HPV-associated anogenital cancer.

The chain links TRBV19 to TRBJ1-6; D may be TRBD1 (5 bases). The V gene lost 0 bases and the J gene lost 3 bases, with 15 bases spanning the gap. The CDR3 runs to 18 residues. Germline CDR1 LNHDA, CDR2 SQIVND (reference sequence). The DNA for the CDR3 is TGTGCCAGTAGTATAGATCTATCGGCGACAGTCTATAATTCACCCCTCCACTTT. It codes for CASSIDLSATVYNSPLHF.

The V gene is TRBV18, the J gene TRBJ2-7; possibly TRBD2 for D (5 bases). V lost 3 bases, J lost 6 bases, and 18 bases lay in between. The CDR3 consists of 15 residues. Germline values: CDR1 KGHSH, CDR2 LQKENI. CDR3 loop: CASSPLSAFEGEQYF. CDR3 coding DNA: TGTGCCAGCTCACCTCTGTCTGCGTTTGAGGGCGAGCAGTACTTC. The variable domain in full, with the rest retrieved from reference TRBV18 and TRBJ2-7, is NAGVMQNPRHLVRRRGQEARLRCSPMKGHSHVYWYRQLPEEGLKFMVYLQKENIIDESGMPKERFSAEFPKEGPSILRIQQVVRGDSAAYFCASSPLSAFEGEQYFGPGTRLTVT.

V gene TRBV19 combines with J gene TRBJ2-7; D gene unclear. CDR1 LNHDA and CDR2 SQIVND come from the germline V gene (reference sequence). Trimming left V 0 bases short and J 2 bases short, with 8 bases between. There are 14 residues in the CDR3. CDR3: CASSIDLGPYEQYF. As DNA, the CDR3 is TGTGCCAGTAGTATAGATCTTGGCCCCTACGAGCAGTACTTC.

This chain joins TRBV28 and TRBJ1-2, with 10 positions matching TRBD1. CDR1 is MDHEN and CDR2 is SYDVKM in the germline V gene. J gave up 4 bases and V 11 bases, and 16 bases lay outside the gene matches. The CDR3 length is 16 residues. The DNA for the CDR3 is TGTGCCTCCTTGTCGGGGACAGGGGTTGTCCGCTATGGCTACACCTTC. This gives the protein CASLSGTGVVRYGYTF.

CDR3 in amino acids: CASSLRKQGADTQYF. Here the CDR3 DNA reads TGTGCCAGCAGCTTGAGGAAGCAGGGGGCCGATACGCAGTATTTT. The gene calls are TRBV5-4 and TRBJ2-3, with 8 bases that match TRBD1. Trimming removed 1 base from V and 6 bases from J; junction bases left unmatched: 7. The CDR3 length is 15 residues. CDR1 is SGHNT and CDR2 is YYREEE in the germline V gene (reference sequence).

The chain couples TRBV7-2 to TRBJ2-5; TRBD1 aligns across 7 bases. There are 15 residues in the CDR3. From germline, CDR1 is SGHTA and CDR2 FQGNSA. Trimming took 0 bases from V and 2 from J; bases not matched to a gene: 3. The DNA for the CDR3 is TGTGCCAGCAGCTTAGCCGGACAGGTTCAAGAGACCCAGTACTTC. Translation: CASSLAGQVQETQYF.

The rearrangement uses TRBV7-9 and TRBJ2-5; D tentatively reads TRBD1 or TRBD2 (6 bases each). Trimming shortened V by 2 bases and J by 2 bases, and 12 bases separated the two germline ends. This CDR3 is built from 15 residues. The germline V gene has CDR1 SEHNR and CDR2 FQNEAQ (reference sequence). The CDR3 nucleotides are TGTGCCAGCAGCTTATGGGGGGCGCGACAAGAGACCCAGTACTTC. It codes for CASSLWGARQETQYF.

The gene calls are TRBV5-5 and TRBJ1-3; a weak D match, TRBD1 (6 bases). The V gene's germline CDR1 is SGHKS and CDR2 YYEKEE (reference sequence). V was trimmed by 1 base and J by 2 bases, leaving 10 bases between them. The CDR3 has 15 residues. The CDR3: CASSLWGAPGNTIYF. CDR3 bases: TGTGCCAGCAGCTTGTGGGGGGCACCTGGAAACACCATATATTTT.

J is TRBJ2-5 and V is TRBV25-1, with D hard to call. This CDR3 is 13 amino acids long. The germline gives CDR1 MGHDK, CDR2 SYGVNS. V lost 4 bases and J lost 3, with 9 bases in between. CDR3 region: CASSVPREETQYF. The CDR3 nucleotides read TGTGCCAGCAGTGTACCCCGGGAAGAGACCCAGTACTTC.

The rearrangement links TRBV11-2 to TRBJ1-5; D might be TRBD1 (5 bases). Trimming took off 5 bases at V and 4 bases at J, with 21 bases between the two ends. The CDR3 totals 17 residues. Looked up from germline, CDR1 is SGHAT and CDR2 is FQNNGV. The DNA for the CDR3 is TGTGCCAGCAGCCTCATTACCGGGACCTTAAGGAATCAGCCCCAGCATTTT. Translating gives CASSLITGTLRNQPQHF.

The rearrangement joins TRBV11-2 to TRBJ1-1; 7 bases align to TRBD1. Germline loops: CDR1 SGHAT, CDR2 FQNNGV. After removal of 5 bases from V and 8 bases from J, the junction contained 14 bases not matched to a gene. This CDR3 comprises 15 residues. DNA of the CDR3: TGTGCCAGCAGCCCGACAGGGTCGGGCTTACGAGAAGCTTTCTTT. Amino acid sequence: CASSPTGSGLREAFF.

V and J are TRBV4-2 and TRBJ1-1; 10 bases line up with TRBD1. In germline, CDR1 is LGHNA, CDR2 YNFKEQ. V trimming: 3 bases; J trimming: 1 base; junction bases outside the gene matches: 2. The CDR3 runs to 15 residues. CDR3 residues: CASSQRDRGNTEAFF. The CDR3 nucleotides are TGTGCCAGCAGCCAGCGGGACAGGGGGAACACTGAAGCTTTCTTT.

CDR3: CASSLAPRGRVETQYF. CDR3 nucleotide sequence: TGTGCCAGCAGCTTGGCCCCCAGGGGGCGGGTTGAGACCCAGTACTTC. V is TRBV5-6 and J is TRBJ2-5; TRBD1 matches at 8 bases. Germline trimming cut 0 bases from V and 5 bases from J; bases unmatched to any gene: 9. Germline CDR1 and CDR2: SGHDT and YYEEEE. The CDR3 spans 16 residues. The full variable domain, completed using reference TRBV5-6 and TRBJ2-5, is DAGVTQSPTHLIKTRGQQVTLRCSPKSGHDTVSWYQQALGQGPQFIFQYYEEEERQRGNFPDRFSGHQFPNYSSELNVNALLLGDSALYLCASSLAPRGRVETQYFGPGTRLLVL.

This chain links TRBV25-1 with TRBJ2-3, with a tentative D call TRBD1 (6 bases). V lost 8 bases and J 11 bases, leaving 14 bases between the germline ends. This CDR3 contains 11 residues. Germline values: CDR1 MGHDK, CDR2 SYGVNS. In DNA form, the CDR3 reads TGTGCCAGCGTTACAGGGTTTGAGCAGTATTTT. It encodes CASVTGFEQYF.

The chain has TRBV4-1 and TRBJ1-3, with a weak D call TRBD1 (5 bases). V lost 6 bases and J 6 bases, leaving 15 bases between the germline ends. The CDR3 totals 14 residues. Germline V gene lookup returns CDR1 MGHRA and CDR2 YSYEKL. This CDR3 is CASRGTGGANTIYF. The CDR3 DNA follows: TGCGCCAGCAGGGGGACTGGTGGGGCAAACACCATATATTTT.

J is TRBJ2-5 and V is TRBV30; either TRBD1 or TRBD2 may fit D (5 bases each). Looked up from germline, CDR1 is GTSNPN and CDR2 is SVGIG (reference sequence). V was shortened by 0 bases and J by 7 bases, with 12 bases between the two germline ends. The CDR3 extends over 13 amino acids. CDR3 protein: CAWSVGGVGTQYF. The DNA of the CDR3 is TGTGCCTGGAGTGTTGGGGGAGTTGGGACCCAGTACTTC.

This chain connects TRBV19 to TRBJ1-5; D is undetermined. Germline CDR1 reads LNHDA; CDR2 reads SQIVND (reference sequence). The CDR3 consists of 13 residues. The V gene lost 5 bases and the J gene lost 9 bases, with 14 bases spanning the gap. The CDR3 nucleotides read TGTGCCAGTAGTCGGCCCGAAGATTTGCCCCAGCATTTT. Encoded protein: CASSRPEDLPQHF.

The rearrangement uses TRBV27 and TRBJ1-1; tentative D call: TRBD1 (6 bases). V shed 3 bases and J shed 6 bases, with 11 bases lying between them. CDR3 size: 13 residues. The germline CDR1 and CDR2 sequences are MNHEY and SMNVEV (reference sequence). The CDR3 is CASSFSGASEAFF. As DNA, the CDR3 is TGTGCCAGCAGTTTCTCAGGGGCCTCTGAAGCTTTCTTT.

The chain uses TRBV11-2 and TRBJ1-4, with D hard to call. CDR1 is SGHAT and CDR2 is FQNNGV in the germline V gene. V lost 1 base and J 6 bases, leaving 3 bases between the germline ends. This CDR3 is 12 amino acids long. CDR3: CASSLGDEKLFF. The DNA of the CDR3 is TGTGCCAGCAGCTTAGGGGATGAAAAACTGTTTTTT.

The chain links TRBV7-9 to TRBJ2-7; 9 bases agree with TRBD1. After removal of 4 bases from V and 4 bases from J, the junction contained 5 bases not matched to a gene. CDR1 SEHNR and CDR2 FQNEAQ come from the germline V gene (reference sequence). The CDR3 runs to 14 residues. The CDR3 bases are TGTGCCAGCAGCTCCCCGGGACAGGGTTACGAGCAGTACTTC. Translating it yields CASSSPGQGYEQYF.

The V and J genes are TRBV18 and TRBJ2-3; 7 bases line up with TRBD2. V dropped 5 bases and J dropped 2; count of bases not matched to a gene: 7. Germline V gene sequence: CDR1 KGHSH, CDR2 LQKENI. CDR3 length: 15 amino acids. DNA for the CDR3: TGTGCCAGCTCAGAGCTAGCGGAGTTCACAGATACGCAGTATTTT. This encodes CASSELAEFTDTQYF. The full variable domain, with the rest looked up from reference TRBV18 and TRBJ2-3, is NAGVMQNPRHLVRRRGQEARLRCSPMKGHSHVYWYRQLPEEGLKFMVYLQKENIIDESGMPKERFSAEFPKEGPSILRIQQVVRGDSAAYFCASSELAEFTDTQYFGPGTRLTVL.